This paragraph covers one T cell receptor beta chain sequence. Its antigen remains unidentified. Per germline, CDR1 SNHLY and CDR2 FYNNEI. With 7 bases clipped from V and 0 bases from J, the junction kept 3 bases outside the gene matches. The CDR3 runs to 14 residues. The PCR ran on 60 Vbeta and 13 Jbeta primers. As originally analysed: It was a later analysis that counted about 80 million unique TCR beta chains, of which some 12 million were shared. Libraries were prepared by immunoSEQ multiplex PCR; TCRdb keeps only in-frame clonotypes and omits some of them. That table is the source of V, J and clone size, and D and trimming were worked out from the DNA. The sample has 140,000 to 150,000 clones; 65% to 85% are singletons. These data are taken from a study of cytomegalovirus exposure and HLA in healthy donors. Points from the study as a whole: Some segments of the V type, notably TRBV6-2 and TRBV6-3, were excluded as indistinguishable.

The sequence came from a woman aged 40-49 years in good health and CMV-seropositive. V and J are TRBV2 and TRBJ2-3; 8 nucleotides line up with TRBD2. The sequenced sample was PBMCs. CDR3: CASKLAGSTDTQYF. The DNA for the CDR3 is TGTGCCAGCAAATTAGCGGGGAGCACAGATACGCAGTATTTT.